Each of the 15 T cell receptor beta chains below was sequenced from the same sample in a study of blood T cell repertoires in COVID-19. Assay: immunoSEQ multiplex PCR; the TCRdb copy retains only in-frame clones and omits some. The sample shows about 190,000 clones, around 85% of them seen only once. The sequencing sample was made of peripheral blood. The receptors derive from a man aged 25 to 40 with acute or convalescent COVID-19.

Concerning this clone itself: Other DNA sequences within the sample encode an identical CDR3. The chain carries TRBV5-1 and TRBJ1-1; possible D gene TRBD1, 5 bases. Germline loops: CDR1 SGHRS, CDR2 YFSETQ. The CDR3 spans 15 residues. V lost 3 bases, J lost 4 bases, and 16 bases lay in between. This chain's CDR3 is CASSSQRGTVTEAFF. The DNA for the CDR3 is TGCGCCAGCAGCTCTCAGCGGGGGACGGTCACTGAAGCTTTCTTT.

This clone was counted a few times. The V call is TRBV5-5, the J call TRBJ1-1, with TRBD1 matching over 7 bases. The CDR3 is 15 amino acids. The V segment lost 4 bases and the J segment 10 bases; nucleotides outside the gene matches: 16. The germline CDR1 and CDR2 sequences are SGHKS and YYEKEE (reference sequence). This chain's CDR3 is CASSIRQGPSMGAFF. CDR3 nucleotides: TGTGCCAGCAGCATTCGACAGGGTCCGTCGATGGGAGCTTTCTTT. Supplemented by reference TRBV5-5 and TRBJ1-1, the full variable domain reads DAGVTQSPTHLIKTRGQQVTLRCSPISGHKSVSWYQQVLGQGPQFIFQYYEKEERGRGNFPDRFSARQFPNYSSELNVNALLLGDSALYLCASSIRQGPSMGAFFGQGTRLTVV.

The chain recombines TRBV5-5 with TRBJ2-7; no clear D gene. V was trimmed by 4 bases and J by 4 bases, leaving 9 bases between them. Per germline, CDR1 SGHKS and CDR2 YYEKEE (reference sequence). The length of the CDR3 is 12 residues. This CDR3 reads CASSPIEYEQYF. The CDR3 nucleotides are TGTGCCAGCAGCCCCATCGAGTACGAGCAGTACTTC.

The rearrangement links TRBV27 to TRBJ2-1; 14 nucleotides line up with TRBD2. Trimming cost V 5 bases and J 7 bases; bases outside gene matches: 7. This CDR3 has 16 amino acids. Germline CDR1 is MNHEY and CDR2 is SMNVEV (reference sequence). The CDR3 spells CASSPMTSGRGNEQFF. The CDR3 region has the DNA TGTGCCAGCAGTCCAATGACTAGCGGGAGGGGGAATGAGCAGTTCTTC.

The chain recombines TRBV30 with TRBJ2-3; 12 bases are a match to TRBD2. Germline CDR1 GTSNPN, CDR2 SVGIG (reference sequence). The CDR3 length is 16 residues. Trimming at V came to 4 bases and at J to 7 bases, leaving 12 bases not matched to a gene. The CDR3 DNA reads TGTGCCTGGACCGTACTAGCGGGAGGTTGGGGCAATACGCAGTATTTT. It specifies CAWTVLAGGWGNTQYF.

This sequence joins TRBV6-5 and TRBJ1-3, with no clear D. Per germline, CDR1 MNHEY and CDR2 SVGAGI. The CDR3 extends over 11 amino acids. Trimming cost V 10 bases and J 0 bases, with 4 bases left between them. The DNA of the CDR3 is TGTGCCATCCGCTCTGGAAACACCATATATTTT. It specifies CAIRSGNTIYF.

CDR3 sequence: CASSFGAGEKLFF. The CDR3 DNA is TGTGCCAGCAGTTTTGGGGCTGGGGAAAAACTGTTTTTT. The rearrangement uses TRBV6-5 and TRBJ1-4; possibly TRBD1 for D (5 bases). Germline CDR1 MNHEY, CDR2 SVGAGI. Trimming took off 4 bases at V and 8 bases at J, with 11 bases between the two ends. This CDR3 contains 13 residues.

This chain links TRBV28 with TRBJ2-6; D unresolved. Germline V gives CDR1 MDHEN, CDR2 SYDVKM. This CDR3 region has 15 residues. V was clipped by 3 bases and J by 0 bases, with 6 bases between them. CDR3 sequence: CASSFLVSGANVLTF. CDR3 bases: TGTGCCAGCAGTTTTTTAGTCTCTGGGGCCAACGTCCTGACTTTC.

V usage is TRBV7-9 and J usage is TRBJ1-2; 9 bases fit TRBD1. Per the germline V gene, CDR1 is SEHNR and CDR2 is FQNEAQ (reference sequence). The CDR3 runs 14 residues. V dropped 7 bases and J dropped 5; count of bases not matched to a gene: 8. Here the CDR3 reads CASTRTGEGYGYTF. CDR3 sequence (DNA): TGTGCCAGCACCCGGACAGGGGAAGGATATGGCTACACCTTC.

This chain joins TRBV9 and TRBJ1-1; D is unclear. Trimming took 2 bases from V and 3 from J, leaving 14 bases between them. Germline CDR1 and CDR2: SGDLS and YYNGEE. The CDR3 sequence is 15 residues long. The CDR3: CASSVQPGEDTEAFF. In nucleotides, the CDR3 is TGTGCCAGCAGCGTTCAGCCCGGAGAGGACACTGAAGCTTTCTTT.

A remark on this clone: The sample carries other DNA sequences with the same CDR3. The V call is TRBV6-5, the J call TRBJ1-3; D possibly corresponds to TRBD1 (6 bases). From germline, CDR1 is MNHEY and CDR2 SVGAGI. Trimming removed 3 bases at V and 0 bases at J, with 9 bases between. The CDR3 totals 15 residues. The CDR3 loop reads CASSYDRLSGNTIYF. As DNA, the CDR3 is TGTGCCAGCAGTTATGACAGGCTCTCTGGAAACACCATATATTTT.

This chain links TRBV5-1 with TRBJ2-2; unclear D gene. V lost 1 base and J lost 8, with 9 bases in between. The CDR3 extends over 13 amino acids. Germline CDR1 SGHRS, CDR2 YFSETQ. The CDR3 DNA is TGCGCCAGCAGCTTGTGGCAGGCGGGGGAGCTGTTTTTT. The encoded protein is CASSLWQAGELFF.

The V call is TRBV13, the J call TRBJ2-7; D gene ambiguous. The germline V gene has CDR1 PRHDT and CDR2 FYEKMQ (reference sequence). This CDR3 region has 15 residues. V lost 4 bases to trimming and J lost 3 bases, with 16 bases between them. The CDR3 is CASSSPVEKGYEQYF. The CDR3 nucleotides read TGTGCCAGCAGCTCCCCGGTGGAGAAAGGCTACGAGCAGTACTTC.

The rearrangement uses TRBV10-1 and TRBJ1-1, with 8 bases matching TRBD1. The CDR3 runs to 13 residues. Looked up from germline, CDR1 is WNHNN and CDR2 is SYGVQD (reference sequence). Unmatched junction bases numbered 4, after V lost 4 bases and J lost 6 bases. The CDR3 protein is CASSGDRIAEAFF. The DNA for the CDR3 is TGCGCCAGCAGTGGGGACAGGATTGCTGAAGCTTTCTTT.

This clone has only a few counts. The rearrangement links TRBV4-1 to TRBJ2-3, with 8 nucleotides matching TRBD2. The germline V gene has CDR1 MGHRA and CDR2 YSYEKL. The V and J ends lost 2 bases and 3 bases, in that order; junction bases with no gene match: 4. CDR3 size: 15 residues. In nucleotides, the CDR3 is TGCGCCAGCAGCCAACTTAGCGGGGTAACAGATACGCAGTATTTT. Translating it yields CASSQLSGVTDTQYF.